This is a list of T cell receptor beta chains from one sample in a study of cytomegalovirus exposure and HLA in healthy donors. The method was immunoSEQ multiplex PCR; TCRdb's version includes in-frame clones alone and lacks a portion of them. The sample holds some 130,000 clones; roughly 80% are singletons and the top ten take around 2%. The sequenced sample was PBMCs. The receptors shown here come from a man in his thirties or forties in good health and CMV-seronegative. The CDR3 runs from the conserved cysteine through the conserved F or W. The D gene is left open where the match is weak. Clone size is given for some rows only: seen once, a few or many times, or a class if the clone is expanded.

clone_size j_call v_call d_call cdr3_nt cdr3_aa
once TRBJ2-7 TRBV25-1 NA TGTGCCAGCAGTGAATATACAGGCGACTCCTACGAGCAGTACTTC CASSEYTGDSYEQYF
NA TRBJ1-1 TRBV2 NA TGTGCCAGCAGTTCAGGGGTTGAAGCTTTCTTT CASSSGVEAFF
NA TRBJ2-5 TRBV7-2 NA TGTGCCAGCAGCTTAGTGGAGGGGGGGACTGGGGCCCAGTACTTC CASSLVEGGTGAQYF
NA TRBJ2-7 TRBV27 TRBD1 TGTGCCAGCAGTTTATACAGGGGGTACGAGCAGTACTTC CASSLYRGYEQYF
NA TRBJ2-1 TRBV11-3 NA TGTGCCAGCAGCTTCTTCGGGGGTGAGCAGTTCTTC CASSFFGGEQFF
few TRBJ2-3 TRBV28 TRBD1 TGTGCCAGCAGTTCGGGACAGCGTAGCACAGATACGCAGTATTTT CASSSGQRSTDTQYF
NA TRBJ2-1 TRBV28 TRBD2 TGTGCCAGCAGGGGACTAGCGGGAGGAAGATCCTACAATGAGCAGTTCTTC CASRGLAGGRSYNEQFF
NA TRBJ2-7 TRBV6-5 NA TGTGCCAGCAGCACGGGACTCCTTTACGAGCAGTACTTC CASSTGLLYEQYF
NA TRBJ2-2 TRBV7-3 TRBD1 TGTGCCAGCAGCCCCGGACAGGGGGTACCCGGGGAGCTGTTTTTT CASSPGQGVPGELFF
NA TRBJ1-1 TRBV5-1 TRBD1 TGCGCCAGCAGCGGTGGACAGGGGTCCATGAACACTGAAGCTTTCTTT CASSGGQGSMNTEAFF
NA TRBJ1-5 TRBV28 TRBD1 TGTGCCAGCAGTTTCCCCGGGACAGGGAAGGTGCCCCAGCATTTT CASSFPGTGKVPQHF